A selection of T cell receptor beta chains follows, all from one sample in a study of blood T cell repertoires in COVID-19. The repertoire was sequenced with immunoSEQ multiplex PCR; TCRdb's copy has only in-frame clones and lacks some. The sample shows 95,000 to 120,000 clones, 81% of them seen only once. The material sequenced was peripheral blood. All receptors come from a man aged 45-65 years with acute or convalescent COVID-19. Each CDR3 is given without its conserved first and last residue.

J: TRBJ2-1
V: TRBV6-5
CDR3: ASSLKTDNNEQF

J: TRBJ1-2
V: TRBV29-1
CDR3: SVGGGTAYNYGYT

J: TRBJ2-7
V: TRBV6-5
CDR3: ASSYRLGQGAYEQY

J: TRBJ2-6
V: TRBV6-5
CDR3: ASSYDSGDGANVLT

J: TRBJ1-1
V: TRBV5-1
CDR3: ASSFPGRNTEAF

J: TRBJ2-3
V: TRBV4-1
CDR3: ASSQDRDRGRADTQY

J: TRBJ1-1
V: TRBV30
CDR3: AWSVLIETEAF

J: TRBJ1-6
V: TRBV15
CDR3: ATSRVTGPSYNSPLH

J: TRBJ2-1
V: TRBV5-1
CDR3: ASSLAAGNPEQF

J: TRBJ2-5
V: TRBV6-1
CDR3: ASSEGFGQETQY

J: TRBJ1-4
V: TRBV7-9
CDR3: ASSSGQGANEKLF

J: TRBJ2-2
V: TRBV6-5
CDR3: ASTLPSGERELF